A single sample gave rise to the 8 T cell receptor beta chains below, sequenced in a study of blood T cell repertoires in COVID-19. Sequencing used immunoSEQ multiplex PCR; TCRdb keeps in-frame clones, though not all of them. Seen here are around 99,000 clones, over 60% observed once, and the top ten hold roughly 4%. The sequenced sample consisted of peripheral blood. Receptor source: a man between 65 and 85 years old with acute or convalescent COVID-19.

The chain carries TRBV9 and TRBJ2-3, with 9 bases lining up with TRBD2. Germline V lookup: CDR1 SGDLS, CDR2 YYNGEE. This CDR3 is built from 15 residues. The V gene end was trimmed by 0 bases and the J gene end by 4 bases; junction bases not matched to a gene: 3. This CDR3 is CASSVEAGGPDTQYF. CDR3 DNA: TGTGCCAGCAGCGTAGAAGCGGGGGGTCCAGATACGCAGTATTTT.

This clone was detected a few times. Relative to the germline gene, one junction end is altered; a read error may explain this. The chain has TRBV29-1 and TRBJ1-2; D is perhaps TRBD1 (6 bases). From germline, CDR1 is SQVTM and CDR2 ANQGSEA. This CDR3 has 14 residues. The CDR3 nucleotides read TGCAGCGTAATGGACAGTTTCGGAAGCTATCGCTACACCTTC. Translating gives CSVMDSFGSYRYTF.

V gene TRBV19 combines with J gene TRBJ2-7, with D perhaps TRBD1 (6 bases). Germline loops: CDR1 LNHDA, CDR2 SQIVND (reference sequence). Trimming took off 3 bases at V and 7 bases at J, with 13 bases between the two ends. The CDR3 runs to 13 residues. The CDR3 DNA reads TGTGCCAGTAGTATCTTCATAGGGACAGAGCAGTACTTC. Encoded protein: CASSIFIGTEQYF.

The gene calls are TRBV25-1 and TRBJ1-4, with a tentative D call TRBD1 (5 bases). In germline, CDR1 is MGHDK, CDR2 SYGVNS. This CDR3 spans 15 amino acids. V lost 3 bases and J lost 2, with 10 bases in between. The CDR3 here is CASSEAGVTNEKLFF. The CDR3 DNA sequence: TGTGCCAGCAGTGAGGCGGGGGTCACTAATGAAAAACTGTTTTTT.

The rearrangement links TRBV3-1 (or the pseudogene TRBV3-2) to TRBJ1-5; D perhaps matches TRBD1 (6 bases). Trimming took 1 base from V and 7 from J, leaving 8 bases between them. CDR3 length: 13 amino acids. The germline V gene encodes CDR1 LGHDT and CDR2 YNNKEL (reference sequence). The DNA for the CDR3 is TGTGCCAGCAGCCAAGGGCAGGGGCAGCCCCAGCATTTT. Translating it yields CASSQGQGQPQHF.

The CDR3 reads CASSHTGTGGNTIYF. CDR3 DNA sequence: TGTGCCAGCAGCCACACCGGGACAGGTGGAAACACCATATATTTT. J is TRBJ1-3 and V is TRBV3-1 (or the pseudogene TRBV3-2); 8 nucleotides match TRBD1. V shed 3 bases and J 3 bases; nucleotides not matched to a gene: 4. Germline V lookup: CDR1 LGHDT, CDR2 YNNKEL (reference sequence). The CDR3 spans 15 residues.

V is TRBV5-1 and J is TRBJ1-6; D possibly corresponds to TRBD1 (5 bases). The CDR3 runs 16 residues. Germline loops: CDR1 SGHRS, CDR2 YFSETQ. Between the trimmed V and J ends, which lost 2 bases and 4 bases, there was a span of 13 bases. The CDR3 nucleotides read TGCGCCAGCAGCTTTGGACAAGCGGGTTATAATTCACCCCTCCACTTT. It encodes CASSFGQAGYNSPLHF.

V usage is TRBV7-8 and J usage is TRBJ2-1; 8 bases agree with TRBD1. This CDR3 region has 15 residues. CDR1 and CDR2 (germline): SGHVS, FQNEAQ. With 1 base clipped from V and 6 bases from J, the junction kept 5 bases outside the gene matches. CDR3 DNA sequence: TGTGCCAGCAGCTTAGGGACAGGGTGGAGCAATGAGCAGTTCTTC. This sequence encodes CASSLGTGWSNEQFF.